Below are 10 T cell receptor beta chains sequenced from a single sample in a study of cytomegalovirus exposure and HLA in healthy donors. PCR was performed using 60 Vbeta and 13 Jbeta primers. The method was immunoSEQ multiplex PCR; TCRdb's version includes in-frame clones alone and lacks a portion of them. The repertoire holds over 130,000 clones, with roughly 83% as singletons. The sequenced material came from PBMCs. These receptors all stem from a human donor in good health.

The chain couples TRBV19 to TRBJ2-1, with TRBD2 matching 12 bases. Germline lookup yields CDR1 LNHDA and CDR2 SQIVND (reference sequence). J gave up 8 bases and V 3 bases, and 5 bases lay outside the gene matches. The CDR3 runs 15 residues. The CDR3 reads CASSMASGREYEQFF. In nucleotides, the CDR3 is TGTGCCAGTAGTATGGCTAGCGGGAGGGAATATGAGCAGTTCTTC.

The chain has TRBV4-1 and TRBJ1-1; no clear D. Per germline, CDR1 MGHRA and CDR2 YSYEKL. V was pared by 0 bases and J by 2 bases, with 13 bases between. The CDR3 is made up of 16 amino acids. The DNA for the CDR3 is TGCGCCAGCAGCCAAGATCTTCTTGGAGGTAACACTGAAGCTTTCTTT. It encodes CASSQDLLGGNTEAFF.

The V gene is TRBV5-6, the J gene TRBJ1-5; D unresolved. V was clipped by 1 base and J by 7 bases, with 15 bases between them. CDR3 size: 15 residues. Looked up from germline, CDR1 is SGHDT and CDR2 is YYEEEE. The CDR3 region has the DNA TGTGCCAGCAGCTTGTTTCACGAGTATACCCAGCCCCAGCATTTT. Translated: CASSLFHEYTQPQHF.

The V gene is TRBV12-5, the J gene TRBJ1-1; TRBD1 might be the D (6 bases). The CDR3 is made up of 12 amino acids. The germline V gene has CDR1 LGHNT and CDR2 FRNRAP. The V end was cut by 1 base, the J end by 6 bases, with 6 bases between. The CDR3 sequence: CASGLGGPEAFF. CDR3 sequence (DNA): TGTGCTAGTGGTTTGGGGGGGCCTGAAGCTTTCTTT.

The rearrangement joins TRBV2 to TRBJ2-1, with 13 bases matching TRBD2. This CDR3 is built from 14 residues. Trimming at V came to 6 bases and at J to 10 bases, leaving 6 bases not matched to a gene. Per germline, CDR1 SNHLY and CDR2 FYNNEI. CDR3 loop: CASRWTSGGHEQFF. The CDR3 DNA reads TGTGCCAGCAGATGGACTAGCGGGGGACACGAGCAGTTCTTC. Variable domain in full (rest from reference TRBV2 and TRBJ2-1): EPEVTQTPSHQVTQMGQEVILRCVPISNHLYFYWYRQILGQKVEFLVSFYNNEISEKSEIFDDQFSVERPDGSNFTLKIRSTKLEDSAMYFCASRWTSGGHEQFFGPGTRLTVL.

Written as DNA, the CDR3 is TGTGCCAGCAGCTTCGCAGGGGGATCCTACGAGCAGTACTTC. Residues: CASSFAGGSYEQYF. J is TRBJ2-7 and V is TRBV7-8, with 7 bases that match TRBD1. The CDR3 consists of 14 residues. With 3 bases clipped from V and 1 base from J, the junction kept 3 bases outside the gene matches. Per the germline V gene, CDR1 is SGHVS and CDR2 is FQNEAQ. Full variable domain (outside the CDR3, taken from reference TRBV7-8 and TRBJ2-7): GAGVSQSPRYKVAKRGQDVALRCDPISGHVSLFWYQQALGQGPEFLTYFQNEAQLDKSGLPSDRFFAERPEGSVSTLKIQRTQQEDSAVYLCASSFAGGSYEQYFGPGTRLTVT.

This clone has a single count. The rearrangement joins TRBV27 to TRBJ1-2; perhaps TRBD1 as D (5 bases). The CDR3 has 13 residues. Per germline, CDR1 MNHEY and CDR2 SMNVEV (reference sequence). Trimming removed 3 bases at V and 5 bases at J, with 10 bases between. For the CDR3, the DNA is TGTGCCAGCAGTTTCGGGAGGGGTTATGGCTACACCTTC. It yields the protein CASSFGRGYGYTF.

The CDR3 DNA sequence: TGTGCCAGCGCCTCGCGGTACAATCAGCCCCAGCATTTT. It translates to CASASRYNQPQHF. This chain connects TRBV7-2 to TRBJ1-5; D unclear. Germline V gene lookup returns CDR1 SGHTA and CDR2 FQGNSA. Trimming cost V 8 bases and J 3 bases, with 11 bases left between them. The CDR3 sequence is 13 residues long.

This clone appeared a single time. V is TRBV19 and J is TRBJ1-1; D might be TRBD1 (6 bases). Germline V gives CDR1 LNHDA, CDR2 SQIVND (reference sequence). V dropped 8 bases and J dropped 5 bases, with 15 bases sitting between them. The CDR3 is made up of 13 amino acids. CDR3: CASDPGGVTEAFF. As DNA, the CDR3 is TGTGCCAGTGACCCGGGGGGCGTTACTGAAGCTTTCTTT.

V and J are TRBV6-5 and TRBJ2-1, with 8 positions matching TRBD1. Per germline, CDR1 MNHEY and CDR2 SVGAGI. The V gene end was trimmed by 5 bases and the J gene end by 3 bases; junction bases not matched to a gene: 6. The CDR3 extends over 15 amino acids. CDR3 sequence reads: CASSLGQAFYNEQFF. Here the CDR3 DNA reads TGTGCCAGCAGTCTGGGACAGGCCTTCTACAATGAGCAGTTCTTC.